These T cell receptor beta chains were read from a single sample in a study of blood T cell repertoires in COVID-19. Data came from immunoSEQ multiplex PCR; TCRdb stores just in-frame clones and leaves some out. The sample records about 120,000 clones, 75% to 90% being singletons. The sample comprised peripheral blood. The receptors stem from a man aged 40-55 years with acute or convalescent COVID-19. Both conserved end residues are part of each CDR3. The D gene is left open where the match is weak. Clone size is not always given. Where it is, it says once, few, many or a class for expanded clones.

TRBJ1-3	TRBV19	-	-	CASSIDGDSGNTIYF	TGTGCCAGTAGTATAGACGGGGACTCTGGAAACACCATATATTTT
TRBJ1-2	TRBV6-1	-	-	CASSEARQEIGYGYTF	TGTGCCAGCAGTGAAGCTAGACAGGAAATCGGGTATGGCTACACCTTC
TRBJ2-1	TRBV4-2	few	TRBD1	CASSHHTGDNEQFF	TGTGCCAGCAGCCACCATACAGGGGACAATGAGCAGTTCTTC
TRBJ1-6	TRBV13	-	TRBD1	CASSLGTGSNSPLHF	TGTGCCAGCAGCCTAGGGACAGGGAGTAATTCACCCCTCCACTTT
TRBJ2-5	TRBV6-2/TRBV6-3	-	TRBD2	CASSYPTGLAGGTQYF	TGTGCCAGCAGTTACCCGACGGGACTAGCGGGAGGGACCCAGTACTTC
TRBJ2-1	TRBV29-1	-	-	CSVTPTGTVGTNEQFF	TGCAGCGTTACTCCTACCGGGACGGTTGGGACAAATGAGCAGTTCTTC
TRBJ1-2	TRBV30	-	TRBD1	CAWSVQGGSGYTF	TGTGCCTGGAGTGTACAAGGGGGCAGTGGCTACACCTTC
TRBJ1-2	TRBV7-9	-	-	CASSLLADGYTF	TGTGCCAGCAGCTTGTTAGCAGATGGCTACACCTTC
TRBJ2-5	TRBV1	-	-	CTSRSKPGRSSQETQYF	TGCACCAGCAGGTCCAAACCCGGGAGAAGCAGCCAAGAGACCCAGTACTTC
TRBJ1-1	TRBV11-2	-	-	CASSLGPNTEAFF	TGTGCCAGCAGCCTAGGGCCGAACACTGAAGCTTTCTTT
TRBJ1-4	TRBV7-2	-	-	CASSRDRFNEKLFF	TGTGCCAGCAGCCGCGACAGGTTTAATGAAAAACTGTTTTTT
TRBJ2-7	TRBV7-6	-	TRBD2	CASSSTSGGYEQYF	TGTGCCAGCAGCTCTACTAGCGGGGGCTACGAGCAGTACTTC
TRBJ2-7	TRBV5-4	-	TRBD2	CASSPSSGTYEQYF	TGTGCCAGCAGCCCGTCTAGCGGGACCTACGAGCAGTACTTC
TRBJ2-1	TRBV4-3	-	TRBD1	CASSQPGQGVDEQFF	TGCGCCAGCAGCCAACCGGGACAGGGGGTAGATGAGCAGTTCTTC
TRBJ1-5	TRBV19	-	-	CASSMEGLSNQPQHF	TGTGCCAGTAGTATGGAGGGCTTAAGCAATCAGCCCCAGCATTTT
TRBJ1-2	TRBV4-1	-	-	CASSQVTGIYGYTF	TGCGCCAGCAGCCAAGTCACAGGGATCTATGGCTACACCTTC
TRBJ1-4	TRBV19	-	TRBD1	CASKQTGFNEKLFF	TGTGCCAGTAAACAGACAGGGTTTAATGAAAAACTGTTTTTT
TRBJ1-1	TRBV2	-	TRBD1	CATSTDRASAEAFF	TGTGCCACCTCGACTGACAGGGCGTCCGCTGAAGCTTTCTTT
TRBJ2-3	TRBV10-3	-	TRBD1	CAIRRTGGSDTQYF	TGTGCCATCAGAAGGACAGGGGGCTCAGATACGCAGTATTTT
TRBJ2-7	TRBV5-4	-	TRBD2	CASKRGLEDEQYF	TGTGCCAGCAAGCGGGGCCTTGAGGACGAGCAGTACTTC
TRBJ2-5	TRBV6-5	-	-	CASSPGTRQETQYF	TGTGCCAGCAGCCCCGGGACACGTCAAGAGACCCAGTACTTC
TRBJ2-1	TRBV7-2	-	TRBD1	CASSSMGQGYNEQFF	TGTGCCAGCAGCTCGATGGGACAGGGTTACAATGAGCAGTTCTTC
TRBJ1-2	TRBV3-1/TRBV3-2	-	TRBD1	CASSRQGNYGYTF	TGTGCCAGCAGTCGACAGGGTAACTATGGCTACACCTTC
TRBJ2-5	TRBV30	-	-	CAWTRTDLPWFGTQYF	TGTGCCTGGACACGGACAGACTTACCCTGGTTCGGGACCCAGTACTTC
TRBJ1-5	TRBV6-5	-	TRBD1	CASNTGQGLGPQHF	TGTGCCAGCAACACAGGACAGGGGCTTGGGCCCCAGCATTTT
TRBJ1-1	TRBV14	-	-	CASSQVRNTEAFF	TGTGCCAGCAGCCAAGTCAGGAACACTGAAGCTTTCTTT
TRBJ1-3	TRBV14	-	-	CASSQGQYSGNTIYF	TGTGCCAGCAGCCAAGGACAGTACTCTGGAAACACCATATATTTT
TRBJ1-1	TRBV4-1	-	-	CASSQSYLYRADTEAFF	TGCGCCAGCAGCCAAAGCTACTTATACAGGGCGGACACTGAAGCTTTCTTT
TRBJ2-1	TRBV3-1/TRBV3-2	-	-	CASSQGQGTVGWLGDEQFF	TGTGCCAGCAGCCAGGGGCAGGGGACCGTTGGATGGCTAGGCGATGAGCAGTTCTTC
TRBJ2-2	TRBV19	-	-	CASTSQGTFNTGELFF	TGTGCCAGTACCAGTCAAGGGACATTTAACACCGGGGAGCTGTTTTTT
TRBJ1-2	TRBV12-3/TRBV12-4	-	-	CASSFKAAGYTF	TGTGCCAGCAGTTTTAAGGCGGCCGGCTACACCTTC
TRBJ2-1	TRBV2	-	-	CASSGSVYNEQFF	TGTGCCAGCAGTGGGTCGGTCTACAATGAGCAGTTCTTC
TRBJ2-1	TRBV11-3	-	TRBD1	CASSKSIPGQGLEQFF	TGTGCCAGCAGCAAATCGATTCCGGGACAGGGGCTTGAGCAGTTCTTC
TRBJ2-1	TRBV24-1	-	-	CATSAEGGGPYNEQFF	TGTGCCACCAGTGCCGAAGGGGGAGGGCCCTACAATGAGCAGTTCTTC
TRBJ1-3	TRBV3-1/TRBV3-2	-	-	CASSQGGAGNTIYF	TGTGCCAGCAGCCAAGGGGGAGCCGGAAACACCATATATTTT